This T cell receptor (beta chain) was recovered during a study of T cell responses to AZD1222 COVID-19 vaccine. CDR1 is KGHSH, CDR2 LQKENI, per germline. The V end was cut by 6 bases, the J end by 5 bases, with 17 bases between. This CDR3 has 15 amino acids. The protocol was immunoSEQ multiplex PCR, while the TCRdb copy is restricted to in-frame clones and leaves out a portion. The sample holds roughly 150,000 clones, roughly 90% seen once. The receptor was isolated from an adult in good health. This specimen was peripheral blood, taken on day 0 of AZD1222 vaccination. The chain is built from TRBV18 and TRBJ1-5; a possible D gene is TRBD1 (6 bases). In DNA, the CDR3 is TGTGCCAGCTCGCCTTTCCGGGACAACTATCAGCCCCAGCATTTT. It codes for CASSPFRDNYQPQHF.